A single sample is the source of the 24 T cell receptor beta chains below, sequenced in a study of tumor-infiltrating lymphocytes in primary liver carcinoma (dated by TCRdb to 2016 to 2017). The listed sequencing device is Illumina HiSeq 2500. A constant-region primer and ProtoScript II reverse transcriptase were used to reverse-transcribe TCRbeta-specific cDNA from roughly 0.55 ug total RNA. Construction of the TCRbeta libraries relied on three nested rounds of multiplex PCR, following a slightly modified ARM-PCR procedure. Each of the first two PCR rounds ran for roughly 11 cycles and used multiplex TRBV1-TRBV30 forward primers together with a Cbeta reverse primer. The public reads were reprocessed in TCRdb via fastp at Q25 and MiXCR, keeping in-frame beta chains. Rows are unified per CDR3 protein, each entry keeping the most common DNA and genes. The sample table lists approximately 190,000 distinct CDR3 sequences, around four fifths of them with a count of one. The ten largest clones take up about a sixth of the sample.

Total RNA and DNA were co-extracted from around 18-30 mg of bulk tissue with the AllPrep DNA/RNA mini kit, without cell sorting. Sequencing was performed on tumor tissue from primary liver carcinoma. These TCRs come from a man aged 35-49 years with primary liver carcinoma and hepatitis B virus infection.

The chain joins TRBV6-5 to TRBJ2-7, with D tentatively TRBD1 (6 bases). V shed 7 bases and J shed 10 bases, with 20 bases lying between them. This CDR3 is 13 amino acids long. The V gene's germline CDR1 is MNHEY and CDR2 SVGAGI. The CDR3 coding sequence is TGTGCCAGCATCGGACAAGTTGGGGGCGATCAGTACTTC. The encoded protein is CASIGQVGGDQYF.

As to this clonotype: Relative to the germline gene, one junction end is altered; a read error may explain this. V gene TRBV5-4 combines with J gene TRBJ2-1; 12 bases align to TRBD2. The CDR3 sequence is 15 residues long. The germline gives CDR1 SGHNT, CDR2 YYREEE (reference sequence). In DNA form, the CDR3 reads TGTGCAAGCAGCTGGGCTAGCGGGAGGGTCAATGAGCAGTTCTTC. It yields the protein CASSWASGRVNEQFF.

A note on this clonotype: A much larger clone lies one base from this, so it may be a read error. The chain couples TRBV28 to TRBJ1-6; no clear D gene. In germline, CDR1 is MDHEN, CDR2 SYDVKM. This CDR3 contains 12 residues. The CDR3 nucleotides read TGTGCCAGCACCTTCCTTAATTCACCCTTCCACTTT. It encodes CASTFLNSPFHF.

This clonotype was picked up one time. One junction end does not reproduce the germline sequence, and a read error may be involved. The V and J genes are TRBV29-1 and TRBJ2-2; 9 bases map to TRBD2. This CDR3 region has 14 residues. The germline V gene encodes CDR1 SQVTM and CDR2 ANQGSEA. The CDR3 bases are TGCAGCGTTGGGACTAGCGCGGCGAACACCGGGAGCTGTTTT. It codes for CSVGTSAANTGSCF.

The chain is built from TRBV29-1 and TRBJ2-1, with 8 bases fitting TRBD2. Germline CDR1 is SQVTM and CDR2 is ANQGSEA. The CDR3 spans 14 residues. This chain's CDR3 is CSYHTSGDYNEQFF. The CDR3 nucleotides are TGCAGTTACCATACTAGCGGAGACTACAATGAGCAGTTCTTC.

This CDR3 is CASSAWTVNTEAFF. For the CDR3, the DNA is TGCGCCAGCAGCGCGTGGACAGTAAACACTGAAGCTTTCTTT. The chain links TRBV5-1 to TRBJ1-1; maybe TRBD1 (6 bases). The germline gives CDR1 SGHRS, CDR2 YFSETQ. Trimming removed 4 bases from V and 2 bases from J, with 12 bases in between. This CDR3 has 14 residues.

The genes are TRBV24-1 and TRBJ2-7; D may be TRBD2 (6 bases). Trimming stripped 4 bases from V and 1 base from J, with 13 bases between. CDR1 KGHDR and CDR2 SFDVKD come from the germline V gene. The CDR3 covers 15 residues. The CDR3 here is CATSETLAESYEQYF. The CDR3 DNA reads as TGTGCCACCAGTGAAACTTTAGCGGAGTCCTACGAGCAGTACTTC.

Note on this clonotype: No conserved phenylalanine or tryptophan ends this CDR3, so it is likely a read error. The J gene is TRBJ2-7, the V gene TRBV11-1, with D possibly being TRBD1 (6 bases). This CDR3 contains 13 residues. Germline loops: CDR1 SGHAT, CDR2 FQDESV (reference sequence). The CDR3: CASRGKRSYVQYY. For the CDR3, the DNA is TGTGCCAGTAGGGGGAAGCGATCCTACGTGCAGTACTAC.

The chain has TRBV12-3 or TRBV12-4 and TRBJ1-1; a weak D match, TRBD1 (5 bases). There are 14 residues in the CDR3. V was clipped by 7 bases and J by 4 bases, with 16 bases between them. The CDR3 here is CASNPPRVGTEAFF. The CDR3 nucleotides are TGTGCCAGCAATCCCCCCAGGGTAGGCACTGAAGCTTTCTTT.

As concerns this clonotype: Relative to the germline gene, one junction end is altered; a read error may explain this. The chain recombines TRBV7-9 with TRBJ2-3; a weak D match, TRBD2 (6 bases). The CDR3 totals 16 residues. The germline gives CDR1 SEHNR, CDR2 FQNEAQ (reference sequence). The CDR3: CASCFRPTWRADTQYF. The CDR3 nucleotides read TGTGCCAGCTGCTTCCGGCCGACATGGAGGGCAGATACGCAGTATTTT.

Of note for this clonotype: At one boundary the junction diverges from the germline segment, which might be a read error. The chain has TRBV4-3 and TRBJ2-1, with 7 nucleotides matching TRBD2. Germline assignment: CDR1 LGHNA and CDR2 YSLEER. There are 17 residues in the CDR3. The CDR3 is CASSHLGNSGRYNKQFF. In DNA, the CDR3 is TGCGCCAGCAGCCATCTCGGGAATAGCGGGCGCTACAATAAGCAGTTCTTC.

Regarding this clonotype: Germline and junction disagree at one end, which may indicate a read error. The chain joins TRBV12-3 or TRBV12-4 to TRBJ1-1, with TRBD1 matching over 9 bases. The CDR3 totals 15 residues. As DNA, the CDR3 is TGTGCCAACAGTAGACTGGGACAGGGGAACACTGAAGCTTTCTTT. Amino acids: CANSRLGQGNTEAFF.

Comments on this clonotype: One end of the junction does not line up with germline, which may come from a read error. The chain couples TRBV12-3 or TRBV12-4 to TRBJ1-1, with D perhaps TRBD1 (5 bases). The CDR3 is 16 amino acids. The CDR3 nucleotides are TGTGCTAGCAGCCCCGGGGAGGGGATCGTGAACACTGAAGCTTTATTT. Protein: CASSPGEGIVNTEALF.

This clonotype was seen just once. Here the CDR3 omits its conserved ending phenylalanine or tryptophan, so a read error is the likely source. The chain uses TRBV5-5 and TRBJ2-5, with D possibly being TRBD1 or TRBD2 (5 bases each). This CDR3 is 18 amino acids long. Germline V lookup: CDR1 SGHKS, CDR2 YYEKEE (reference sequence). The CDR3 coding sequence is TGTGCCAACAGCCTGGGGTTGATCGGGACGGAGTACCAAGAGACCCAGTACTTA. Its translation is CANSLGLIGTEYQETQYL.

The chain employs TRBV4-1 and TRBJ1-1, with D maybe TRBD1 (6 bases). The CDR3 is 15 residues long. Trimming left V 9 bases short and J 1 base short, with 18 bases between. Germline assignment: CDR1 MGHRA and CDR2 YSYEKL. The CDR3 nucleotides read TGCGCCAGGAGTCAGTCTGGGGGGGCGAACACTGAAGCTTTCTTT. It yields the protein CARSQSGGANTEAFF.

This clonotype was observed a single time. A read error may account for a junction end that differs from germline. This chain joins TRBV4-1 and TRBJ2-5; 9 bases match TRBD2. CDR3 size: 16 residues. The germline V gene has CDR1 MGHRA and CDR2 YSYEKL. The CDR3 protein is CDSSQNPGLARETQYF. Here the CDR3 DNA reads TGCGACAGCAGCCAAAATCCAGGACTAGCGAGAGAGACCCAGTACTTC.

To note about this clonotype: A junction boundary mismatches the germline segment, possibly from a read error. The rearrangement links TRBV11-1 to TRBJ2-4; 7 positions agree with TRBD2. Germline V lookup: CDR1 SGHAT, CDR2 FQDESV (reference sequence). The CDR3 loop spans 17 amino acids. The CDR3 DNA reads TGTGCCAGCAGATTTCCCGGGATTAACGGGACTAAAAATATTCAGTACTTC. Translated, it gives CASRFPGINGTKNIQYF.

Only a few counts were recorded for this clonotype. The junction departs from the called germline gene at one end, perhaps through a read error. The CDR3 bases are TGTGCCTGGATTGGTACCGGGAGGCCGATAAACACCGGGGAGTTGTTTTTT. The encoded protein is CAWIGTGRPINTGELFF. This rearrangement joins TRBV30 to TRBJ2-2, with 7 bases identical to TRBD2. This CDR3 region has 17 residues. CDR1 is GTSNPN, CDR2 SVGIG, per germline (reference sequence).

As regards this clonotype: It is likely a read error, because the conserved phenylalanine at the end of the CDR3 is missing. Because the CDR3's place on the DNA is in doubt, the DNA is left out and the CDR3 is given as listed by TCRdb. The chain uses TRBV4-3 and TRBJ2-5. With termini counted, the CDR3 has 16 amino acids. The germline CDR1 and CDR2 sequences are LGHNA and YSLEER. The CDR3 protein is CASSQGPYSEYNEPFC.

The V gene is TRBV10-3, the J gene TRBJ2-2; D is tentatively TRBD1 or TRBD2 (6 bases each). The germline V gene has CDR1 ENHRY and CDR2 SYGVKD. V lost 7 bases and J 2 bases, leaving 17 bases between the germline ends. This CDR3 region has 16 residues. The CDR3 DNA is TGTGCCATCAATGGAGGGGGGAGTGCTAACACCGGGGAGCTGTTTTTT. It encodes CAINGGGSANTGELFF.

A word on this clonotype: One end of the junction fails to match germline, which may point to a read error. The rearrangement links TRBV29-1 to TRBJ2-1; D might be TRBD1 (6 bases). The CDR3 contains 15 residues. Germline CDR1 is SQVTM and CDR2 is ANQGSEA. Here the CDR3 DNA reads TGCAGCGTAGCCCCCCCAGGACAGCTACACAATGAGCAGTTATTC. Translation: CSVAPPGQLHNEQLF.

On this clonotype: At one of its ends the junction is not consistent with the germline gene, which may arise from a read error. CDR3 bases: TGTGCCAGCAGCCAAGATCGGTCGGCAGTCCGAGGCGGGAAGCTGTTTTTT. The encoded protein is CASSQDRSAVRGGKLFF. The chain links TRBV4-3 to TRBJ2-2; the D gene is possibly TRBD2 (6 bases). Looked up from germline, CDR1 is LGHNA and CDR2 is YSLEER. The CDR3 loop spans 17 amino acids.

Comments on this clonotype: The junction departs from germline at one end; a sequencing error may be responsible. CDR3 sequence (DNA): TGTGTCAGCAGCAAGACTAGCGAAGGTCGAGGGGCCGAGCAGTACTTC. Translation: CVSSKTSEGRGAEQYF. The rearrangement links TRBV5-4 to TRBJ2-7; 8 bases are shared with TRBD2. Germline V lookup: CDR1 SGHNT, CDR2 YYREEE (reference sequence). There are 16 residues in the CDR3.

Note on this clonotype: Sequence at one end of the junction differs from germline and may be a read error. V is TRBV5-6 and J is TRBJ2-5; D unclear. From germline, CDR1 is SGHDT and CDR2 YYEEEE. The CDR3 has 14 amino acids. In nucleotides, the CDR3 is TGTGCCAGCAGCTTGGAGGTTAGTCAAGAGACCCAATACTTC. It is translated as CASSLEVSQETQYF.